Listed below are T cell receptor beta chains from one sample, sequenced in a study of CD8+CD57+ T cells in acquired aplastic anemia. Via MiXCR, TCRdb re-called the reads, giving one row per CDR3 protein. The sample consists of about 220,000 distinct CDR3 sequences, 30% to 35% of them appearing once. Sequenced input: sorted CD4+, CD8+, or CD8+CD57+ T cells (not recorded which) from PBMCs. The receptor set was obtained from a human donor in good health, serving as a control. Both conserved end residues are part of each CDR3. The D gene is left open where the match is weak. Clone size, where shown, is once, few, many, or a class for clones that have expanded.

clone size,J gene,D gene,V gene,CDR3 protein,CDR3 DNA
few,TRBJ1-2,TRBD1,TRBV19,CASTTGGNGYTF,TGTGCCAGTACGACAGGGGGCAACGGCTACACCTTC
many,TRBJ1-1,TRBD1,TRBV20-1,CSARDPQGAGTEAFF,TGCAGTGCTAGAGATCCTCAGGGGGCTGGCACTGAAGCTTTCTTT
.,TRBJ2-2,TRBD2,TRBV5-1,CASSWDGTSGSWLSTGELFF,TGCGCCAGCAGCTGGGATGGGACTAGCGGGAGTTGGCTTAGCACCGGGGAGCTGTTTTTT
many,TRBJ2-7,.,TRBV10-3,CAIRDSGRGQSEQYF,TGTGCCATCAGGGACAGTGGCAGGGGACAATCAGAGCAGTACTTC
many,TRBJ2-5,.,TRBV24-1,CATSVKEAGRGETQYF,TGTGCCACCAGTGTCAAAGAGGCAGGCAGGGGTGAGACCCAGTACTTC
many,TRBJ1-6,.,TRBV28,CASTSHSGEPRPLHF,TGTGCCAGCACCTCCCATTCGGGGGAGCCCCGACCCCTCCACTTT
many,TRBJ1-2,TRBD1,TRBV20-1,CSASWTGGYGYTF,TGCAGTGCCAGCTGGACAGGGGGATACGGCTACACCTTC
few,TRBJ1-6,TRBD1,TRBV5-6,CASSWDRRSSYNSPLHF,TGTGCCAGCAGCTGGGACAGGAGGAGCTCCTATAATTCACCCCTCCACTTT
.,TRBJ2-1,.,TRBV7-9,CASSLEESSYNEQFF,TGTGCCAGCAGCTTAGAGGAGAGCTCCTACAATGAGCAGTTCTTC
.,TRBJ2-5,.,TRBV27,CASSSRPRGQTQYF,TGTGCCAGCAGCAGCCGTCCGAGGGGTCAGACCCAGTACTTC
.,TRBJ2-1,.,TRBV15,CATSSRRVEQFF,TGTGCCACCAGCAGTAGAAGGGTCGAGCAGTTCTTC
.,TRBJ2-3,TRBD2,TRBV4-2,CASSQGTSGGDTQYF,TGTGCCAGCAGCCAAGGGACTAGCGGTGGGGATACGCAGTATTTT
.,TRBJ1-2,.,TRBV24-1,CATSDLVSDGYTF,TGTGCCACCAGTGATTTGGTGTCGGATGGCTACACCTTC
few,TRBJ1-2,TRBD1,TRBV5-4,CASSSTGGEDYGYTF,TGTGCCAGCAGCTCGACAGGGGGCGAGGACTATGGCTACACCTTC
few,TRBJ1-1,TRBD1,TRBV9,CASSVVGQGDTEAFF,TGTGCCAGCAGCGTGGTGGGACAGGGCGACACTGAAGCTTTCTTT
few,TRBJ1-3,.,TRBV20-1,CSATGTDPSFSGNTIYF,TGCAGTGCTACCGGGACGGACCCCTCATTCTCTGGAAACACCATATATTTT
few,TRBJ1-5,.,TRBV20-1,CSARPNRVGNQPQHF,TGCAGTGCTAGACCAAACAGGGTCGGCAATCAGCCCCAGCATTTT
.,TRBJ1-1,.,TRBV5-1,CASSLWVRAMNTEAFF,TGCGCCAGCAGCTTGTGGGTCAGAGCTATGAACACTGAAGCTTTCTTT
many,TRBJ2-3,.,TRBV19,CASSNKGLGADTQYF,TGTGCCAGTAGTAACAAAGGACTCGGGGCAGATACGCAGTATTTT
few,TRBJ1-6,TRBD1,TRBV5-1,CASSYFGTGDSPLHF,TGCGCCAGCAGTTACTTCGGGACAGGGGATTCACCCCTCCACTTT
few,TRBJ2-1,.,TRBV7-2,CASSFIGEQFF,TGTGCCAGCAGCTTTATAGGTGAGCAGTTCTTC
.,TRBJ2-5,TRBD1,TRBV15,CATSSRQGQETQYF,TGTGCCACCAGCTCGCGACAGGGACAAGAGACCCAGTACTTC
many,TRBJ1-1,.,TRBV13,CASSTETGTEAFF,TGTGCCAGCAGCACAGAGACCGGCACTGAAGCTTTCTTT
many,TRBJ2-7,.,TRBV5-1,CASSPLPSYEQYF,TGCGCCAGCAGTCCCCTACCATCCTACGAGCAGTACTTC
few,TRBJ1-4,.,TRBV6-1,CASSEGPHKLFF,TGTGCCAGCAGTGAGGGGCCCCATAAACTGTTTTTT
.,TRBJ2-2,.,TRBV9,CASSGSGPGELFF,TGTGCCAGCAGCGGCTCTGGGCCCGGGGAGCTGTTTTTT
many,TRBJ1-6,.,TRBV5-5,CASSLAEQGASPLHF,TGTGCCAGCAGCTTGGCCGAGCAAGGGGCTTCACCCCTCCACTTT
.,TRBJ2-5,.,TRBV7-2,CASSPGGLAGETQYF,TGTGCCAGCAGCCCGGGTGGGCTAGCCGGGGAGACCCAGTACTTC
.,TRBJ2-3,TRBD2,TRBV2,CASRDPTSGNTQYF,TGTGCCAGCAGAGACCCGACTAGCGGGAATACGCAGTATTTT
.,TRBJ2-3,.,TRBV4-1,CASSQARHTDTQYF,TGCGCCAGCAGCCAAGCTAGGCACACAGATACGCAGTATTTT
.,TRBJ1-1,.,TRBV7-9,CASSWSENTEAFF,TGTGCCAGCAGTTGGTCGGAGAACACTGAAGCTTTCTTT
.,TRBJ2-1,.,TRBV6-1,CGSSVVPKYNEQFF,TGTGGCAGCAGTGTGGTCCCGAAGTACAATGAGCAGTTCTTC
many,TRBJ1-1,.,TRBV19,CASSIEARGAFF,TGTGCCAGTAGTATAGAAGCTAGGGGAGCTTTCTTT
.,TRBJ2-5,TRBD2,TRBV12-3/TRBV12-4,CASKHSGGAGETQYF,TGTGCCAGCAAACATAGCGGGGGGGCGGGGGAGACCCAGTACTTC
many,TRBJ2-3,TRBD1,TRBV29-1,CSVDQGVGVTDTQYF,TGCAGCGTGGATCAGGGGGTAGGGGTGACAGATACGCAGTATTTT
many,TRBJ1-4,.,TRBV20-1,CSARDGVGEKLFF,TGCAGTGCTCGGGACGGGGTAGGGGAAAAACTGTTTTTT
many,TRBJ1-6,.,TRBV7-9,CASSLAAGSNSPLHF,TGTGCCAGCAGCTTAGCTGCGGGGAGTAATTCACCCCTCCACTTT
many,TRBJ1-1,.,TRBV29-1,CSVDSRGTEAFF,TGCAGCGTTGACAGCCGGGGCACTGAAGCTTTCTTT
.,TRBJ1-5,.,TRBV6-1,CASSGNPQPQHF,TGTGCCAGCAGTGGAAATCCCCAGCCCCAGCATTTT
.,TRBJ2-1,.,TRBV5-1,CASSLEATASSYNEQFF,TGCGCCAGCAGCTTGGAAGCGACAGCGAGCTCCTACAATGAGCAGTTCTTC
many,TRBJ1-4,.,TRBV2,CASSYDGNGRKLFF,TGTGCCAGCAGTTACGACGGGAATGGGCGAAAACTGTTTTTT
.,TRBJ2-1,.,TRBV10-2,CASSASGVEQFF,TGCGCCAGCAGCGCTTCCGGGGTTGAGCAGTTCTTC
many,TRBJ1-1,.,TRBV2,CATLLQMNTEAFF,TGTGCCACCCTCCTCCAGATGAACACTGAAGCTTTCTTT
once,TRBJ2-1,TRBD1,TRBV7-9,CASRRTGENEQFF,TGTGCCAGCAGACGGACAGGGGAGAATGAGCAGTTCTTC
.,TRBJ1-4,.,TRBV4-1,CASSQPYSATNEKLFF,TGCGCCAGCAGCCAACCCTACAGTGCAACTAATGAAAAACTGTTTTTT